The clone carrying this TCR gamma chain was seen a handful of times. TCRdb's listed protein matches a much larger clone and diverges from this DNA's translation at residue 5, likely through a read error; the protein shown comes from the DNA. The sample originates from a study of γδ T cells in repeated Plasmodium falciparum infection. The wider study: Over roughly 640 days, donors received four mosquito-bite P. falciparum NF54 infections.

Bulk repertoires came from Vgamma9/Vdelta2+ or Vdelta2-negative gammadelta T cells flow-sorted from PBMC. TCRdb re-called the multiplex PCR reads through CATT. Of 11,000 to 15,000 gamma-chain clones in the sample, 1.5% to 2% are singletons; the top ten hold more than 25%. J gave up 0 bases and V 5 bases, and 6 bases lay outside the gene matches. Germline CDR1 and CDR2: GITISATS and ISYDGTV (reference sequence). This CDR3 comprises 15 residues. Input material: gamma-delta T cells from blood. The sequence was obtained from a pool of human donors (malaria-infected and uninfected, not separated). The chain couples TRGV9 to TRGJP1. The CDR3 loop is CALWGADTTGWFKIF. CDR3 in DNA: TGTGCCTTGTGGGGGGCGGATACCACTGGTTGGTTCAAGATATTT.